Presented here are 30 T cell receptor beta chains from one specimen sequenced in a study of control samples from healthy donors and cancer patients (TCRdb year 2020). Library prep was done by the immunoSEQ multiplex PCR assay. This is the immuneACCESS table as TCRdb keeps it, with only in-frame sequences that have V and J called. A part of the clones is gone; compared with another copy, unresolved V genes explain less than half, and the rest is unexplained. In all, the sample holds over 110,000 clones, and 92% of those were seen once. About 10% of the sample is taken by the ten largest. Sequencing was done on a sample of blood. Every receptor here comes from a man aged 25 to 40 in good health.

This rearrangement joins TRBV30 to TRBJ2-5; a weak D match, TRBD1 (5 bases). The CDR3 has 12 residues. Trimming removed 2 bases from V and 4 bases from J, with 8 bases in between. Germline V gene sequence: CDR1 GTSNPN, CDR2 SVGIG (reference sequence). Here the CDR3 reads CAWSSTAETQYF. In nucleotides, the CDR3 is TGTGCCTGGAGTTCGACAGCAGAGACCCAGTACTTC.

This sequence joins TRBV27 and TRBJ1-1; 10 nucleotides match TRBD1. There are 15 residues in the CDR3. Germline trimming cut 1 base from V and 5 bases from J; bases unmatched to any gene: 4. Germline CDR1 and CDR2: MNHEY and SMNVEV (reference sequence). The CDR3 loop is CASSLLRTGGTEAFF. The CDR3 nucleotides read TGTGCCAGCAGTTTATTGAGGACAGGGGGGACTGAAGCTTTCTTT.

The chain uses TRBV29-1 and TRBJ1-1; D possibly corresponds to TRBD1 (6 bases). CDR1 and CDR2 from the germline V gene are SQVTM and ANQGSEA. V lost 4 bases to trimming and J lost 0 bases, with 12 bases between them. This CDR3 is built from 14 residues. The CDR3 loop is CSVAYRDMNTEAFF. CDR3 bases: TGCAGCGTTGCGTACAGGGATATGAACACTGAAGCTTTCTTT.

The chain links TRBV4-3 to TRBJ2-7, with TRBD2 matching over 7 bases. There are 21 residues in the CDR3. CDR1 LGHNA and CDR2 YSLEER come from the germline V gene. V shed 0 bases, J shed 5 bases, and the junction held 25 bases outside the gene matches. DNA of the CDR3: TGCGCCAGCAGCCAAGATCCGCCCGGTCTAGCGGTCAGCTCAAAAAGGGACGAGCAGTACTTC. Its protein product is CASSQDPPGLAVSSKRDEQYF.

The chain recombines TRBV7-9 with TRBJ1-3; the D is unclear. The CDR3 spans 13 residues. Germline V CDR1 and CDR2: SEHNR, FQNEAQ (reference sequence). V was pared by 5 bases and J by 8 bases, with 13 bases between. CDR3 amino acids: CASSAGQWDTIYF. CDR3 sequence (DNA): TGTGCCAGCAGCGCCGGGCAATGGGACACCATATATTTT.

This chain connects TRBV5-1 to TRBJ2-7; no reliable D call. CDR1 SGHRS and CDR2 YFSETQ come from the germline V gene. This CDR3 has 11 residues. Deletions cut 4 bases from V and 0 bases from J, with 2 bases between. CDR3 in DNA: TGCGCCAGCAGCGCCTCCTACGAGCAGTACTTC. Its translation: CASSASYEQYF.

J is TRBJ2-7 and V is TRBV28; D possibly matches TRBD1 or TRBD2 (5 bases each). This CDR3 region has 17 residues. V lost 7 bases and J 0 bases, leaving 22 bases between the germline ends. Per the germline V gene, CDR1 is MDHEN and CDR2 is SYDVKM. The DNA of the CDR3 is TGTGCCAGCACCTCGGGGACCCAACTTGTCGTCTCCTACGAGCAGTACTTC. Translation: CASTSGTQLVVSYEQYF.

As to this clone: This sample includes further DNA sequences coding for the same CDR3. The rearrangement joins TRBV18 to TRBJ2-1; 12 nucleotides align to TRBD1. V shed 2 bases and J 7 bases; nucleotides not matched to a gene: 9. The length of the CDR3 is 17 residues. In germline, CDR1 is KGHSH, CDR2 LQKENI. Here the CDR3 reads CASSPSVGTGGLNEQFF. The CDR3 nucleotides are TGTGCCAGCTCACCATCGGTCGGGACAGGGGGCTTAAATGAGCAGTTCTTC.

The genes are TRBV12-5 and TRBJ1-4; perhaps TRBD1 as D (6 bases). Trimming removed 0 bases from V and 8 bases from J, with 13 bases in between. Germline CDR1 is LGHNT and CDR2 is FRNRAP. The CDR3 is 15 residues long. The CDR3 reads CASGLVLRGPEKLFF. In nucleotides, the CDR3 is TGTGCTAGTGGTTTGGTTCTACGGGGGCCGGAAAAACTGTTTTTT.

The chain is built from TRBV10-1 and TRBJ2-7, with 13 bases that match TRBD2. V trimming: 10 bases; J trimming: 4 bases; junction bases outside the gene matches: 16. The germline V gene has CDR1 WNHNN and CDR2 SYGVQD (reference sequence). This CDR3 region has 17 residues. The CDR3 region has the DNA TGCGCCAATACCCCGGGACTAGCGGGATCTTTCGGGTACGAGCAGTACTTC. Its translation is CANTPGLAGSFGYEQYF.

The CDR3 region is CASSVGPGAGANVLTF. In DNA form, the CDR3 reads TGTGCCAGCAGCGTGGGACCAGGGGCCGGGGCCAACGTCCTGACTTTC. The chain uses TRBV7-3 and TRBJ2-6; weak D call: TRBD1 (6 bases). Germline-derived CDR1 and CDR2 are SGHTA and FQGTGA. The CDR3 is 16 residues long. V lost 5 bases, J lost 4 bases, and 15 bases lay in between.

The count of this clone is one. The J gene is TRBJ2-5, the V gene TRBV12-3 or TRBV12-4; D uncertain. The V gene lost 6 bases and the J gene lost 4 bases, with 9 bases spanning the gap. This CDR3 comprises 12 residues. CDR3: CASRDLGETQYF. The CDR3 DNA sequence: TGTGCCAGCAGGGATTTAGGAGAGACCCAGTACTTC.

The chain employs TRBV18 and TRBJ2-5; 13 nucleotides line up with TRBD2. The CDR3 is made up of 16 amino acids. V gave up 3 bases and J gave up 5 bases; unmatched junction bases: 6. Germline V lookup: CDR1 KGHSH, CDR2 LQKENI. The CDR3 here is CASSPGLAGEEETQYF. The CDR3 nucleotides are TGTGCCAGCTCACCCGGACTAGCGGGAGAGGAGGAGACCCAGTACTTC.

V is TRBV9 and J is TRBJ2-2; 11 nucleotides line up with TRBD2. Trimming removed 4 bases from V and 1 base from J; junction bases left unmatched: 9. CDR3 length: 18 amino acids. Germline V gene lookup returns CDR1 SGDLS and CDR2 YYNGEE. CDR3 in amino acids: CASSPRSGLAGNTGELFF. Here the CDR3 DNA reads TGTGCCAGCAGCCCACGATCCGGACTAGCGGGGAACACCGGGGAGCTGTTTTTT. Filled out from reference TRBV9 and TRBJ2-2, the complete variable domain reads DSGVTQTPKHLITATGQRVTLRCSPRSGDLSVYWYQQSLDQGLQFLIQYYNGEERAKGNILERFSAQQFPDLHSELNLSSLELGDSALYFCASSPRSGLAGNTGELFFGEGSRLTVL.

This rearrangement joins TRBV11-2 to TRBJ2-6, with no clear D. The germline V and J ends were trimmed by 1 base and 4 bases, with 11 bases remaining between them. Germline-derived CDR1 and CDR2 are SGHAT and FQNNGV. The CDR3 loop spans 16 amino acids. The CDR3 here is CASSLARVSGANVLTF. In nucleotides, the CDR3 is TGTGCCAGCAGCTTAGCTCGGGTTTCGGGGGCCAACGTCCTGACTTTC. Complete variable domain (other parts from reference TRBV11-2 and TRBJ2-6): EAGVAQSPRYKIIEKRQSVAFWCNPISGHATLYWYQQILGQGPKLLIQFQNNGVVDDSQLPKDRFSAERLKGVDSTLKIQPAKLEDSAVYLCASSLARVSGANVLTFGAGSRLTVL.

V gene TRBV24-1 combines with J gene TRBJ2-5; tentative D call: TRBD2 (5 bases). Trimming left V 0 bases short and J 1 base short, with 11 bases between. The CDR3 runs to 16 residues. Germline V CDR1 and CDR2: KGHDR, SFDVKD. CDR3 sequence (DNA): TGTGCCACCAGTGATTTGAGGTCTAGCAGCCAAGAGACCCAGTACTTC. It encodes CATSDLRSSSQETQYF.

The CDR3, as DNA: TGTGCCAGCAGCGTAGGGGACAGGGGGGTACTCTCGGGCGAGCAGTACTTC. Translation: CASSVGDRGVLSGEQYF. The chain couples TRBV9 to TRBJ2-7; 11 bases are a match to TRBD1. Trimming at V came to 0 bases and at J to 6 bases, leaving 11 bases not matched to a gene. The germline V gene has CDR1 SGDLS and CDR2 YYNGEE. The CDR3 is 17 amino acids.

The chain links TRBV28 to TRBJ2-3; D is uncertain. Trimming left V 7 bases short and J 0 bases short, with 11 bases between. In germline, CDR1 is MDHEN, CDR2 SYDVKM. The CDR3 runs to 14 residues. CDR3 DNA sequence: TGTGCCAGCATCCCTGTGCCTAGCACAGATACGCAGTATTTT. It is translated as CASIPVPSTDTQYF. The full variable domain, in which reference TRBV28 and TRBJ2-3 provide the parts outside the CDR3, is DVKVTQSSRYLVKRTGEKVFLECVQDMDHENMFWYRQDPGLGLRLIYFSYDVKMKEKGDIPEGYSVSREKKERFSLILESASTNQTSMYLCASIPVPSTDTQYFGPGTRLTVL.

This sequence joins TRBV7-2 and TRBJ1-5, with D unresolved. The V end lost 5 bases, the J end lost 9 bases, and 14 bases lay between the germline ends. The CDR3 extends over 13 amino acids. Per the germline V gene, CDR1 is SGHTA and CDR2 is FQGNSA. In DNA form, the CDR3 reads TGTGCCAGCAGCCCCCACGGGGTGGGGCCCCAGCATTTT. Amino acids: CASSPHGVGPQHF. The full variable domain, with the rest looked up from reference TRBV7-2 and TRBJ1-5, is GAGVSQSPSNKVTEKGKDVELRCDPISGHTALYWYRQSLGQGLEFLIYFQGNSAPDKSGLPSDRFSAERTGGSVSTLTIQRTQQEDSAVYLCASSPHGVGPQHFGDGTRLSIL.

The genes are TRBV4-2 and TRBJ1-2, with D hard to call. Trimming stripped 2 bases from V and 2 bases from J, with 6 bases between. There are 13 residues in the CDR3. The germline gives CDR1 LGHNA, CDR2 YNFKEQ. Here the CDR3 reads CASSQSGNYGYTF. In DNA, the CDR3 is TGTGCCAGCAGCCAATCGGGGAACTATGGCTACACCTTC.

This chain connects TRBV7-9 to TRBJ2-7, with 7 positions matching TRBD1. Germline CDR1 SEHNR, CDR2 FQNEAQ (reference sequence). The V gene end was trimmed by 0 bases and the J gene end by 2 bases; junction bases not matched to a gene: 4. The CDR3 loop spans 15 amino acids. CDR3 region: CASSLAGQYTYEQYF. In nucleotides, the CDR3 is TGTGCCAGCAGCTTAGCGGGACAGTATACCTACGAGCAGTACTTC.

This chain connects TRBV7-2 to TRBJ2-7; TRBD2 might be the D (5 bases). CDR3 length: 14 amino acids. Germline V gene lookup returns CDR1 SGHTA and CDR2 FQGNSA. V lost 3 bases and J 1 base, leaving 10 bases between the germline ends. CDR3 in amino acids: CASSFLGGSYEQYF. The CDR3 DNA reads TGTGCCAGCAGCTTTCTAGGAGGTTCCTACGAGCAGTACTTC.

J is TRBJ1-1 and V is TRBV9; D unresolved. The CDR3 runs to 11 residues. The germline V gene has CDR1 SGDLS and CDR2 YYNGEE. V lost 7 bases and J 4 bases, leaving 8 bases between the germline ends. DNA for the CDR3: TGTGCCAGCTGGGGTGTCACTGAAGCTTTCTTT. This sequence encodes CASWGVTEAFF. The complete variable domain, with remaining parts taken from reference TRBV9 and TRBJ1-1, reads DSGVTQTPKHLITATGQRVTLRCSPRSGDLSVYWYQQSLDQGLQFLIQYYNGEERAKGNILERFSAQQFPDLHSELNLSSLELGDSALYFCASWGVTEAFFGQGTRLTVV.

This chain uses TRBV27 with TRBJ1-1; TRBD1 aligns across 12 bases. Trimming took 6 bases from V and 11 from J; bases not matched to a gene: 13. CDR1 and CDR2 from the germline V gene are MNHEY and SMNVEV (reference sequence). This CDR3 has 15 amino acids. DNA for the CDR3: TGTGCCAGCAGCCTACCTAAGGGGACAGGGGGCGAGGCTTTCTTT. Translated: CASSLPKGTGGEAFF.

The chain links TRBV14 to TRBJ1-2; D is perhaps TRBD1 (6 bases). Trimming cost V 0 bases and J 11 bases, with 10 bases left between them. CDR3 size: 12 residues. CDR1 and CDR2 from the germline V gene are SGHDN and FVKESK. This CDR3 reads CASSQENTGYTF. CDR3 DNA: TGTGCCAGCAGCCAAGAAAATACAGGGTACACCTTC. The entire variable domain, with the rest obtained from reference TRBV14 and TRBJ1-2, is as follows: EAGVTQFPSHSVIEKGQTVTLRCDPISGHDNLYWYRRVMGKEIKFLLHFVKESKQDESGMPNNRFLAERTGGTYSTLKVQPAELEDSGVYFCASSQENTGYTFGSGTRLTVV.

The rearrangement links TRBV6-5 to TRBJ1-1; weak D call: TRBD1 (6 bases). Looked up from germline, CDR1 is MNHEY and CDR2 is SVGAGI. Trimming took 8 bases from V and 5 from J, leaving 18 bases between them. The CDR3 is 14 residues long. Here the CDR3 DNA reads TGTGCCAGCGCATTATCCAGGGGCTGGACTGAAGCTTTCTTT. Translated, it gives CASALSRGWTEAFF.

V is TRBV13 and J is TRBJ2-3; 9 bases agree with TRBD2. Germline CDR1 PRHDT, CDR2 FYEKMQ (reference sequence). The CDR3 spans 14 residues. V trimming: 7 bases; J trimming: 6 bases; junction bases outside the gene matches: 8. The CDR3 here is CASMREGFPDTQYF. The DNA for the CDR3 is TGTGCCAGCATGCGGGAGGGCTTCCCCGATACGCAGTATTTT.

This rearrangement joins TRBV18 to TRBJ2-6, with no clear D. This CDR3 has 19 amino acids. V was trimmed by 2 bases and J by 0 bases, leaving 17 bases between them. The germline V gene has CDR1 KGHSH and CDR2 LQKENI. CDR3 sequence reads: CASSPRPVGSISGANVLTF. The CDR3 DNA is TGTGCCAGCTCACCAAGGCCGGTGGGATCCATCTCTGGGGCCAACGTCCTGACTTTC.

V is TRBV7-9 and J is TRBJ1-4; D is possibly TRBD1 (5 bases). Germline V lookup: CDR1 SEHNR, CDR2 FQNEAQ (reference sequence). V lost 5 bases and J lost 8, with 21 bases in between. This CDR3 has 16 amino acids. CDR3: CASSTVKGGAWEKLFF. The DNA of the CDR3 is TGTGCCAGCAGCACCGTTAAAGGAGGGGCATGGGAAAAACTGTTTTTT. The full variable domain, with the rest looked up from reference TRBV7-9 and TRBJ1-4, is DTGVSQNPRHKITKRGQNVTFRCDPISEHNRLYWYRQTLGQGPEFLTYFQNEAQLEKSRLLSDRFSAERPKGSFSTLEIQRTEQGDSAMYLCASSTVKGGAWEKLFFGSGTQLSVL.

The V call is TRBV9, the J call TRBJ2-1; D ambiguous. The CDR3 runs to 16 residues. The germline V and J ends were trimmed by 4 bases and 0 bases, with 14 bases remaining between them. Germline V CDR1 and CDR2: SGDLS, YYNGEE. In DNA form, the CDR3 reads TGTGCCAGCAGCCCCCCCCCTGAGTTCTCCTACAATGAGCAGTTCTTC. Protein: CASSPPPEFSYNEQFF.